The rows below give T cell receptor beta chains drawn from one sample of a study of T cells in Graves' hyperthyroidism and ophthalmopathy. MiXCR, run by TCRdb on the multiplex PCR reads, gives a single entry per CDR3 protein. Altogether a few hundred thousand distinct CDR3 sequences are present, 40% to 55% being singletons, with the ten largest covering 8.2%. Sequenced: peripheral blood or thyroid tissue (not recorded which). Source of these receptors: a woman under 30 with Graves' hyperthyroidism. Both conserved end residues are part of each CDR3. A D gene is named only where the DNA matches it firmly. Expanded clones are given a class, and other clones once, few, many or no size at all.

>TRBJ1-4|TRBV20-1|-|-
CSASRRSNEKLFF
TGCAGTGCTAGTAGGCGTTCAAATGAAAAACTGTTTTTT
>TRBJ1-2|TRBV2|-|-
CASSPEEGYTF
TGTGCCAGCAGTCCTGAGGAGGGCTACACCTTC
>TRBJ2-5|TRBV10-3|-|TRBD2
CAIRPGLAGVVGQETQYF
TGTGCCATCAGACCGGGACTAGCGGGCGTGGTGGGCCAAGAGACCCAGTACTTC
>TRBJ1-1|TRBV29-1|-|-
CSVVTGNTEAFF
TGCAGCGTAGTGACAGGGAACACTGAAGCTTTCTTT
>TRBJ1-2|TRBV7-9|-|-
CASSLPPGLSYTF
TGTGCCAGCAGCTTGCCTCCGGGTTTAAGCTACACCTTC
>TRBJ2-5|TRBV29-1|-|TRBD1
CSVEEVRGSQETQYF
TGCAGCGTTGAAGAAGTCAGGGGGAGCCAAGAGACCCAGTACTTC
>TRBJ1-5|TRBV6-1|-|-
CASSPTGGGPQHF
TGTGCCAGCAGTCCCACGGGTGGAGGGCCCCAGCATTTT
>TRBJ1-2|TRBV10-3|-|-
CASSPLKRAGYTF
TGTGCCAGCAGTCCCTTAAAAAGAGCCGGCTACACCTTC
>TRBJ2-1|TRBV10-3|few|TRBD1
CAISTGGNEQFF
TGTGCCATCAGTACAGGGGGAAATGAGCAGTTCTTC
>TRBJ1-6|TRBV20-1|-|TRBD1
CSARAQPGTGEHSPLHF
TGCAGTGCTAGAGCTCAACCAGGGACAGGGGAGCATTCACCCCTCCACTTT
>TRBJ1-5|TRBV7-2|few|-
CASSAATEHSNQPQHF
TGTGCCAGCAGTGCTGCGACGGAACATAGCAATCAGCCCCAGCATTTT
>TRBJ1-3|TRBV20-1|once|-
CSARQTSGNTIYF
TGCAGTGCTAGACAAACCTCTGGAAACACCATATATTTT
>TRBJ2-2|TRBV12-3/TRBV12-4|few|-
CASSPLVSGELFF
TGTGCCAGCAGTCCACTAGTGTCCGGGGAGCTGTTTTTT
>TRBJ2-5|TRBV29-1|-|-
CSILSGAETQYF
TGCAGCATCCTTTCAGGTGCGGAGACCCAGTACTTC
>TRBJ2-7|TRBV5-1|few|TRBD2
CASSLGLAANYEQYF
TGTGCCAGCAGCTTAGGACTAGCGGCCAACTACGAGCAGTACTTC
>TRBJ1-6|TRBV19|few|TRBD1
CASSIEGTGGHSPLHF
TGTGCCAGTAGTATAGAAGGGACAGGGGGCCATTCACCCCTCCACTTT
>TRBJ1-2|TRBV6-6|few|-
CASSQDRAQPFYGYTF
TGTGCCAGCAGCCAAGATCGGGCACAGCCCTTCTATGGCTACACCTTC
>TRBJ1-2|TRBV5-1|few|-
CASSLNPANYGYTF
TGCGCCAGCAGCTTGAATCCCGCTAACTATGGCTACACCTTC
>TRBJ1-1|TRBV2|many|TRBD1
CASSELQGGWTEAFF
TGTGCCAGCAGTGAACTTCAAGGGGGCTGGACTGAAGCTTTCTTT
>TRBJ2-7|TRBV12-3/TRBV12-4|-|-
CASSNNTGVQFYEQYF
TGTGCCAGCAGTAACAACACAGGAGTACAATTCTACGAGCAGTACTTC
>TRBJ1-1|TRBV5-1|-|-
CASTAGQQNTEAFF
TGTGCCAGCACCGCCGGACAGCAGAACACTGAAGCTTTCTTT